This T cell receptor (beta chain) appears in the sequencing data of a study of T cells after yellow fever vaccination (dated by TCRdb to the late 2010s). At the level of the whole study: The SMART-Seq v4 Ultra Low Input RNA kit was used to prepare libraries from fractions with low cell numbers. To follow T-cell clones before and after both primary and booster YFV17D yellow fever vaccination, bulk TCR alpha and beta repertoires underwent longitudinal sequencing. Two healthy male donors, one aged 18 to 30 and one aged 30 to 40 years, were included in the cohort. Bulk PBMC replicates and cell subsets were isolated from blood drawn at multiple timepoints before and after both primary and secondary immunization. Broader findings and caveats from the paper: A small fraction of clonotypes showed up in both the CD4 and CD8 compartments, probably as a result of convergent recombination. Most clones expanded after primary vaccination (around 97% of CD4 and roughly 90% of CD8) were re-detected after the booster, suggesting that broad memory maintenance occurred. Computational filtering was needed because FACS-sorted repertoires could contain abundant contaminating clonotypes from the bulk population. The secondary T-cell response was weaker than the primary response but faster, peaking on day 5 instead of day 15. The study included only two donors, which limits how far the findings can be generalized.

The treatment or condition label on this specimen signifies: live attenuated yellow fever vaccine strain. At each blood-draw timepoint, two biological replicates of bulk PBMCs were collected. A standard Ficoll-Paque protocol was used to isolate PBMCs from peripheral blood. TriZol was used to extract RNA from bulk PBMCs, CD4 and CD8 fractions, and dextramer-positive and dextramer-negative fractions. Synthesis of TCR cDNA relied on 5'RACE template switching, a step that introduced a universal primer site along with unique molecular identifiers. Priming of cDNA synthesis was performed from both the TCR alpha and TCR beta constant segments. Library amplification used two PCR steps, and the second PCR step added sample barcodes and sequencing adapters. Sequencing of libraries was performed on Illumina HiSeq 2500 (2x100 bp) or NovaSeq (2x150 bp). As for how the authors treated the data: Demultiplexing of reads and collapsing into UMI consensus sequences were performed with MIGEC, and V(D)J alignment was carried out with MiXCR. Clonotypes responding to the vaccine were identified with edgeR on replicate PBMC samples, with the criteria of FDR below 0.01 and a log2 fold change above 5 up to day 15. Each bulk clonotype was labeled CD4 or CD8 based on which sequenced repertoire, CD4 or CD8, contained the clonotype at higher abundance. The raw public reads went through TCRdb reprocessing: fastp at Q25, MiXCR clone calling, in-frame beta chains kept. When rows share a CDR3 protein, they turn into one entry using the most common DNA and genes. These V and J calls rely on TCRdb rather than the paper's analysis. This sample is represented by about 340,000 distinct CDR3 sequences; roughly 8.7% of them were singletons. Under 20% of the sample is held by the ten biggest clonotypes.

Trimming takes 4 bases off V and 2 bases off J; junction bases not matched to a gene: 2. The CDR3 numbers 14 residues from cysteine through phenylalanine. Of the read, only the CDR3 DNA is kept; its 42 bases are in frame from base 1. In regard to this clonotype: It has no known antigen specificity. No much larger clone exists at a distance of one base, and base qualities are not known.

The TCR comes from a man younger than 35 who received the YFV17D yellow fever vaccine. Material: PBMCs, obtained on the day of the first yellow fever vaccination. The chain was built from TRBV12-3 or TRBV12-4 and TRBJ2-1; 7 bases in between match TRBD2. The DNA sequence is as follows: TGTGCCAGCAGTTCTAGCGGAGCCTACAATGAGCAGTTCTTC. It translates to CASSSSGAYNEQFF.